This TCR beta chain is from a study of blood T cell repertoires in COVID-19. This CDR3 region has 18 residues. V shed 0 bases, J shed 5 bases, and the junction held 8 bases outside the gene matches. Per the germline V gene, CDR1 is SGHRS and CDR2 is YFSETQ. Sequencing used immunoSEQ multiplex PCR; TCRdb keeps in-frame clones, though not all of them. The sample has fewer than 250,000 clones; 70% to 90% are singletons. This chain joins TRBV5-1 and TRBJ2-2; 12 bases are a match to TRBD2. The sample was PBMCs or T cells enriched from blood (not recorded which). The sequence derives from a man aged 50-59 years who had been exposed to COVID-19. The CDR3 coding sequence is TGCGCCAGCAGCTTGGAACTAGCGGGAGGTATTTGGACCGGGGAGCTGTTTTTT. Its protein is CASSLELAGGIWTGELFF. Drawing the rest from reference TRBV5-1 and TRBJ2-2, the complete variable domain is KAGVTQTPRYLIKTRGQQVTLSCSPISGHRSVSWYQQTPGQGLQFLFEYFSETQRNKGNFPGRFSGRQFSNSRSEMNVSTLELGDSALYLCASSLELAGGIWTGELFFGEGSRLTVL.